Listed below are T cell receptor beta chains from one sample, sequenced in a study of neurological immune-mediated disorders. From the 5' RACE reads, TCRdb called clonotypes with MiXCR, one entry per CDR3 protein. The sample has 65,000 to 90,000 distinct CDR3 sequences, approximately 10% seen once. The source material was PBMCs. All receptors derive from a man aged 40-50 years in good health. Both conserved end residues are part of each CDR3. The D gene is left open where the match is weak. Part of the rows lack a size; the others show once, few, many or a class for expanded clones.

V gene: TRBV5-1
J gene: TRBJ2-7
clone size: many
D gene: TRBD2
CDR3 DNA: TGCGCCAGCAGTCCAAGGGAGGGGAGAGAATCTTACGAGCAGTACTTC
CDR3 protein: CASSPREGRESYEQYF

V gene: TRBV29-1
J gene: TRBJ1-1
clone size: -
D gene: -
CDR3 DNA: TGCAGCGTGGTACGGGCCACCACTGAAGCTTTCTTT
CDR3 protein: CSVVRATTEAFF

V gene: TRBV12-3/TRBV12-4
J gene: TRBJ1-1
clone size: many
D gene: -
CDR3 DNA: TGTGCCAGCAGTTTATCCCAGAACACTGAAGCTTTCTTT
CDR3 protein: CASSLSQNTEAFF

V gene: TRBV2
J gene: TRBJ2-4
clone size: many
D gene: TRBD1
CDR3 DNA: TGTGCCAGCAATTCAGGGGGCGGGCAAAACATTCAGTACTTC
CDR3 protein: CASNSGGGQNIQYF

V gene: TRBV11-2
J gene: TRBJ1-5
clone size: many
D gene: TRBD1
CDR3 DNA: TGTGCCACCCAGGGCTTACAGGGGCGCTATAGCAATCAGCCCCAGCATTTT
CDR3 protein: CATQGLQGRYSNQPQHF

V gene: TRBV10-3
J gene: TRBJ2-5
clone size: many
D gene: -
CDR3 DNA: TGTGCCATCAGTGAGTGGGAAAAAGAGACCCAGTACTTC
CDR3 protein: CAISEWEKETQYF

V gene: TRBV3-1
J gene: TRBJ2-7
clone size: many
D gene: TRBD2
CDR3 DNA: TGTGCCAGCAGCCCTGGACTAGCGGGGCTCTCCTACGAGCAGTACTTC
CDR3 protein: CASSPGLAGLSYEQYF

V gene: TRBV5-6
J gene: TRBJ1-2
clone size: few
D gene: -
CDR3 DNA: TGTGCCAGCAGCTTGGCCGGAACTGGCTACACCTTC
CDR3 protein: CASSLAGTGYTF

V gene: TRBV3-1
J gene: TRBJ2-7
clone size: many
D gene: TRBD1
CDR3 DNA: TGTGCCAGCAGCCGGGACAGGGGGGGCTACGAGCAGTACTTC
CDR3 protein: CASSRDRGGYEQYF

V gene: TRBV7-7
J gene: TRBJ2-3
clone size: many
D gene: TRBD2
CDR3 DNA: TGTGCCAGCAGCTTCGGACTAGCGGGGGGGGTTGATACGCAGTATTTT
CDR3 protein: CASSFGLAGGVDTQYF

V gene: TRBV7-3
J gene: TRBJ2-1
clone size: many
D gene: TRBD1
CDR3 DNA: TGTGCCAGCAGCCTAGGGGGACAGTTCTACAATGAGCAGTTCTTC
CDR3 protein: CASSLGGQFYNEQFF

V gene: TRBV5-5
J gene: TRBJ2-7
clone size: many
D gene: -
CDR3 DNA: TGTGCCAGCAGCTTGGCAAGGCCTCCCTACGAGCAGTACTTC
CDR3 protein: CASSLARPPYEQYF

V gene: TRBV12-3/TRBV12-4
J gene: TRBJ1-5
clone size: medium-sized
D gene: -
CDR3 DNA: TGTGCCAGCAGTTTTTTATCCTCGGCCCAGCATTTT
CDR3 protein: CASSFLSSAQHF

V gene: TRBV7-8
J gene: TRBJ2-3
clone size: many
D gene: -
CDR3 DNA: TGTGCCAGCAGCTTTGACAGCCCCTATAGGATGGATTTT
CDR3 protein: CASSFDSPYRMDF

V gene: TRBV29-1
J gene: TRBJ2-1
clone size: many
D gene: -
CDR3 DNA: TGCAGCGTTGGGGGACCCCGGCGGTTCTTC
CDR3 protein: CSVGGPRRFF

V gene: TRBV7-9
J gene: TRBJ2-7
clone size: -
D gene: TRBD1
CDR3 DNA: TGTGCCAGCAGCTTAGGACAGGGGGCCGCCTACGAGCAGTACTTC
CDR3 protein: CASSLGQGAAYEQYF

V gene: TRBV5-5
J gene: TRBJ2-2
clone size: many
D gene: -
CDR3 DNA: TGTGCCAGCAGCCCTACCACGGGGGAGCCCGGGGAGCTGTTTTTT
CDR3 protein: CASSPTTGEPGELFF

V gene: TRBV29-1
J gene: TRBJ2-7
clone size: many
D gene: -
CDR3 DNA: TGCAGCGTTGAAGGCCGACAGTTCCCCTACGAGCAGTACTTC
CDR3 protein: CSVEGRQFPYEQYF

V gene: TRBV7-9
J gene: TRBJ2-1
clone size: many
D gene: TRBD2
CDR3 DNA: TGTGCCAGCAGCTGGCTAGCGGGAGTAGGTAATGAGCAGTTCTTC
CDR3 protein: CASSWLAGVGNEQFF

V gene: TRBV9
J gene: TRBJ1-4
clone size: many
D gene: TRBD1
CDR3 DNA: TGTGCCAGCAGCGGGGGACAGGGACACCCCGATTACGCAACTAATGAAAAACTGTTTTTT
CDR3 protein: CASSGGQGHPDYATNEKLFF

V gene: TRBV6-1
J gene: TRBJ1-4
clone size: -
D gene: TRBD1
CDR3 DNA: TGTGTCAGCATGACGACAGGGGTCGGGGAAAAACTGTTTTTT
CDR3 protein: CVSMTTGVGEKLFF

V gene: TRBV13
J gene: TRBJ2-5
clone size: many
D gene: -
CDR3 DNA: TGTGCCAGCAGCTCCTCAAGAGAAACCCAGTACTTC
CDR3 protein: CASSSSRETQYF

V gene: TRBV5-1
J gene: TRBJ2-1
clone size: many
D gene: -
CDR3 DNA: TGCGCCAGCAGCTTGGGGCAGGTGTCCTACAATGAGCAGTTCTTC
CDR3 protein: CASSLGQVSYNEQFF

V gene: TRBV7-2
J gene: TRBJ1-5
clone size: many
D gene: -
CDR3 DNA: TGTGCCAGCAGCATTCGAGGGTCTGGTTTAACCAATCAGCCCCAGCATTTT
CDR3 protein: CASSIRGSGLTNQPQHF

V gene: TRBV4-2
J gene: TRBJ2-2
clone size: many
D gene: -
CDR3 DNA: TGTGCCAGCAGCCAAGCTGTTGGGAACACCGGGGAGCTGTTTTTT
CDR3 protein: CASSQAVGNTGELFF

V gene: TRBV4-1
J gene: TRBJ2-1
clone size: many
D gene: TRBD2
CDR3 DNA: TGCGCCAGCAGCCAGCTAGCGGGCTACAATGAGCAGTTCTTC
CDR3 protein: CASSQLAGYNEQFF

V gene: TRBV12-3/TRBV12-4
J gene: TRBJ2-5
clone size: many
D gene: -
CDR3 DNA: TGTGCCAGCAGTTTGCGTGGGGTCCCCGTTACCCAGTACTTC
CDR3 protein: CASSLRGVPVTQYF

V gene: TRBV6-5
J gene: TRBJ1-1
clone size: many
D gene: TRBD1
CDR3 DNA: TGTGCCAGCAGTTACAGGACAGGGGGCGGTATGAGGTTTGTGAACACTGAAGCTTTCTTT
CDR3 protein: CASSYRTGGGMRFVNTEAFF

V gene: TRBV7-2
J gene: TRBJ2-7
clone size: many
D gene: -
CDR3 DNA: TGTGCCAGCAGCTTAGGGCGGTCCTACGAGCAGTACTTC
CDR3 protein: CASSLGRSYEQYF

V gene: TRBV27
J gene: TRBJ1-6
clone size: many
D gene: -
CDR3 DNA: TGTGCCAGCAGTTTATCGGGACCCAATGGGCCCTCCTATAATTCACCCCTCCACTTT
CDR3 protein: CASSLSGPNGPSYNSPLHF

V gene: TRBV2
J gene: TRBJ2-5
clone size: few
D gene: -
CDR3 DNA: TGTGCCAGCAGTGACGAACAAGAGACCCAGTACTTC
CDR3 protein: CASSDEQETQYF

V gene: TRBV5-1
J gene: TRBJ2-3
clone size: many
D gene: TRBD2
CDR3 DNA: TGCGCCAGCAGCGCCCTCCAGCGGGGGGGTCTGGCAGATACGCAGTATTTT
CDR3 protein: CASSALQRGGLADTQYF

V gene: TRBV7-2
J gene: TRBJ2-5
clone size: many
D gene: -
CDR3 DNA: TGTGCCAGCAGCCCCTCTCGCCCTCTCGGGCGGGAGACCCAGTACTTC
CDR3 protein: CASSPSRPLGRETQYF

V gene: TRBV5-6
J gene: TRBJ1-6
clone size: many
D gene: -
CDR3 DNA: TGTGCCAGCAGCTCATCCGAGTATTTGGATTCACCCCTCCACTTT
CDR3 protein: CASSSSEYLDSPLHF

V gene: TRBV6-5
J gene: TRBJ1-4
clone size: many
D gene: -
CDR3 DNA: TGTGCCAGCAGCCCCGGACAAGCGCTTAATGAAAAACTGTTTTTT
CDR3 protein: CASSPGQALNEKLFF

V gene: TRBV5-1
J gene: TRBJ1-2
clone size: few
D gene: -
CDR3 DNA: TGCGCCAGCAGCTTGGAGGACATTGGAGGGGATGGCTACACCTTC
CDR3 protein: CASSLEDIGGDGYTF

V gene: TRBV4-1
J gene: TRBJ2-2
clone size: many
D gene: TRBD2
CDR3 DNA: TGCGCCAGCAGCCAACCCCGGGAGGGTAACGGGGAGCTGTTTTTT
CDR3 protein: CASSQPREGNGELFF

V gene: TRBV11-2
J gene: TRBJ2-5
clone size: many
D gene: -
CDR3 DNA: TGTGCCAGCACCGCCCGGGAGACCCAGTACTTC
CDR3 protein: CASTARETQYF

V gene: TRBV24-1
J gene: TRBJ2-2
clone size: many
D gene: -
CDR3 DNA: TGTGCCACCAGTGGGGGCGGGGCCGGGAACACCGGGGAGCTGTTTTTT
CDR3 protein: CATSGGGAGNTGELFF

V gene: TRBV7-9
J gene: TRBJ1-2
clone size: many
D gene: -
CDR3 DNA: TGTGCCAGCACCGACTTACAAGGGGACTATGGCTACACCTTC
CDR3 protein: CASTDLQGDYGYTF

V gene: TRBV6-1
J gene: TRBJ2-5
clone size: many
D gene: TRBD2
CDR3 DNA: TGTGCCAGCAGAAACCCACTAGCGGGGGCGCCCTTC
CDR3 protein: CASRNPLAGAPF

V gene: TRBV18
J gene: TRBJ2-3
clone size: few
D gene: TRBD2
CDR3 DNA: TGTGCCAGCTCCGGGACTAGCGCCACAGATACGCAGTATTTT
CDR3 protein: CASSGTSATDTQYF

V gene: TRBV7-2
J gene: TRBJ1-5
clone size: many
D gene: -
CDR3 DNA: TGTGCCAGCAGCCAAAGGGAACGGGGGAGCTATAGCAATCAGCCCCAGCATTTT
CDR3 protein: CASSQRERGSYSNQPQHF

V gene: TRBV9
J gene: TRBJ2-5
clone size: many
D gene: -
CDR3 DNA: TGTGCCAGCAGCGGACGGGAGTGGGCACAAGAGACCCAGTACTTC
CDR3 protein: CASSGREWAQETQYF

V gene: TRBV5-1
J gene: TRBJ1-2
clone size: many
D gene: -
CDR3 DNA: TGCGCCAGCAGCTTGGATGGGGGGACGGACTATGGCTACACCTTC
CDR3 protein: CASSLDGGTDYGYTF

V gene: TRBV20-1
J gene: TRBJ1-5
clone size: many
D gene: TRBD1
CDR3 DNA: TGCAGTGCCAGACAGGGGGTCGGTCAGCCCCAGCATTTT
CDR3 protein: CSARQGVGQPQHF

V gene: TRBV15
J gene: TRBJ2-7
clone size: many
D gene: -
CDR3 DNA: TGTGCCACCAGCCGGATGGGTAGGGCGGCGAGGGGGGAGCAGTACTTC
CDR3 protein: CATSRMGRAARGEQYF

V gene: TRBV6-6
J gene: TRBJ1-1
clone size: many
D gene: -
CDR3 DNA: TGTGCCAGCAGTCTTACCTCAGGGGTGAACACTGAAGCTTTCTTT
CDR3 protein: CASSLTSGVNTEAFF

V gene: TRBV10-3
J gene: TRBJ1-1
clone size: many
D gene: TRBD1
CDR3 DNA: TGTGCCAGCCAGACAGGGGGCGCCGAGAACACTGAAGCTTTCTTT
CDR3 protein: CASQTGGAENTEAFF

V gene: TRBV28
J gene: TRBJ2-3
clone size: many
D gene: -
CDR3 DNA: TGTGCCAGCAGCAAACTAACCCCGGACCTCACAGATACGCAGTATTTT
CDR3 protein: CASSKLTPDLTDTQYF

V gene: TRBV10-1
J gene: TRBJ2-1
clone size: many
D gene: -
CDR3 DNA: TGCGCCAGCAGTGATTCTGTCAATGAGCAGTTCTTC
CDR3 protein: CASSDSVNEQFF

V gene: TRBV2
J gene: TRBJ2-1
clone size: many
D gene: -
CDR3 DNA: TGTGCCAGCAGTGATTATAAGGGGAACAATGAGCAGTTCTTC
CDR3 protein: CASSDYKGNNEQFF

V gene: TRBV10-3
J gene: TRBJ2-1
clone size: many
D gene: -
CDR3 DNA: TGTGCCATCAGTCCCCGGGAAGCTTACAATGAGCAGTTCTTC
CDR3 protein: CAISPREAYNEQFF

V gene: TRBV20-1
J gene: TRBJ1-1
clone size: once
D gene: -
CDR3 DNA: TGCAGTGCCGAGGGTGGCGGACCGAACACTGAAGCTTTCTTT
CDR3 protein: CSAEGGGPNTEAFF

V gene: TRBV20-1
J gene: TRBJ2-7
clone size: many
D gene: -
CDR3 DNA: TGCAGTGCTACTCCGGACAGCTACGAGCAGTACTTC
CDR3 protein: CSATPDSYEQYF